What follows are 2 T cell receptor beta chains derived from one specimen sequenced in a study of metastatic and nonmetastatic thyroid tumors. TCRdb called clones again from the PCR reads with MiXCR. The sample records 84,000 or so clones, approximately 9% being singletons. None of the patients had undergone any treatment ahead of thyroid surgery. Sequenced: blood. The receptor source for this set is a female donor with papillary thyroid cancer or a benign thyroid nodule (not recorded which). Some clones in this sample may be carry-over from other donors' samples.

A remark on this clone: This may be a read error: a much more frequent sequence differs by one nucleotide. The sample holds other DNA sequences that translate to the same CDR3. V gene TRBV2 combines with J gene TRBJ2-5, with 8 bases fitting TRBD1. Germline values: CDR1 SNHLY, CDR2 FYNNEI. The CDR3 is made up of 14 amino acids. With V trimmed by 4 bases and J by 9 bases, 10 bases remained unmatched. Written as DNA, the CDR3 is TGTGCCAGCAGTGCCGGGACAGGCAAGATGCCCCAGTACTTC. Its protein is CASSAGTGKMPQYF.

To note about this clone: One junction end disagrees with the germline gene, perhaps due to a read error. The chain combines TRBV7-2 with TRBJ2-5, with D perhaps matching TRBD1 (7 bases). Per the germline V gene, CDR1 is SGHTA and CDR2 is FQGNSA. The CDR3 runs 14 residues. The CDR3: CASSLGRGEETHYF. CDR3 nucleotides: TGTGCCAGCAGCTTAGGCAGGGGGGAAGAGACCCATTACTTC.